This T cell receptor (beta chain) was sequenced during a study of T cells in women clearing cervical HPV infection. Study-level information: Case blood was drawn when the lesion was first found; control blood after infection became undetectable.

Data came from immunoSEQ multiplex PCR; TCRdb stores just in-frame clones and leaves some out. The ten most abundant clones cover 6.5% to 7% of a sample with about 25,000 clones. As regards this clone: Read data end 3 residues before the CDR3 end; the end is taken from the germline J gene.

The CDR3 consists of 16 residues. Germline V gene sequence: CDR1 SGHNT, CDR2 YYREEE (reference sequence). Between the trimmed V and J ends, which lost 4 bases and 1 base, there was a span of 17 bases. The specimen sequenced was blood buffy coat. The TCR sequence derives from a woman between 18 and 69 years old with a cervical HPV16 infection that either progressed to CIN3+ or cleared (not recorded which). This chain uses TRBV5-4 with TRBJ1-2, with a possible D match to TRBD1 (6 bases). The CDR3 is CASSTGGGGVNYGYTF. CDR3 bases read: TGTGCCAGCAGCACGGGAGGGGGGGGAGTTAACTATGGC.